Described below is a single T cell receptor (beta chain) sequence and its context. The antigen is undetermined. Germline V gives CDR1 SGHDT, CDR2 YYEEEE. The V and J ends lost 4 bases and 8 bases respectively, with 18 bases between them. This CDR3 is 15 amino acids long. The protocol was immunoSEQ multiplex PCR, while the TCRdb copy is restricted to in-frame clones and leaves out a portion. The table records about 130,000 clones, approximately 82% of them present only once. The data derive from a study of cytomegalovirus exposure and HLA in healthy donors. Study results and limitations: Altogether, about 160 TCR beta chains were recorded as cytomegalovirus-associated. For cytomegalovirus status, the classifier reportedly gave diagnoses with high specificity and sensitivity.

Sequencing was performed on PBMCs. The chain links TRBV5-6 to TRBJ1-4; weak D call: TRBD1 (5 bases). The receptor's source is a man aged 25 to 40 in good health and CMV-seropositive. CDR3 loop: CASSQGGGIAEKLFF. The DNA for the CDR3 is TGTGCCAGCAGCCAAGGCGGGGGGATAGCGGAAAAACTGTTTTTT.